These 3 T cell receptor beta chains were sequenced from one sample in a study of control samples from healthy donors and cancer patients. The method was immunoSEQ multiplex PCR; TCRdb's version includes in-frame clones alone and lacks a portion of them. The table includes 210,000 or so clones, around 93% detected once. Sequenced input: blood. The receptors shown here come from a man aged 30 to 45 in good health.

The J gene is TRBJ1-2, the V gene TRBV11-2, with D possibly matching TRBD1 (6 bases). The CDR3 covers 14 residues. Germline lookup yields CDR1 SGHAT and CDR2 FQNNGV. The V end was cut by 5 bases, the J end by 2 bases, with 12 bases between. The CDR3 is CASSHIGGNYGYTF. Written as DNA, the CDR3 is TGTGCCAGCAGCCACATAGGGGGAAACTATGGCTACACCTTC.

The V call is TRBV27, the J call TRBJ1-1, with D possibly being TRBD1 (5 bases). Germline CDR1 MNHEY, CDR2 SMNVEV (reference sequence). The CDR3 has 14 amino acids. The V end lost 0 bases, the J end lost 1 base, and 6 bases lay between the germline ends. Here the CDR3 DNA reads TGTGCCAGCAGTTTATCAGGGACGAACACTGAAGCTTTCTTT. Protein product: CASSLSGTNTEAFF.

This clone was recorded only once. This chain uses TRBV9 with TRBJ1-6; 9 nucleotides agree with TRBD1. The CDR3 covers 14 residues. J was trimmed by 9 bases and V by 3 bases; bases with no gene match: 4. Germline CDR1 and CDR2: SGDLS and YYNGEE. CDR3 in amino acids: CASSAGQGSSPLHF. In nucleotides, the CDR3 is TGTGCCAGCAGCGCCGGACAGGGGAGTTCACCCCTCCACTTT.